This T cell receptor (beta chain) is from a study of T cell repertoires in cytomegalovirus infection. Across the whole study: The authors relied on CMV epitopes, both recently identified HLA-C-restricted and well-studied HLA-B-restricted. CMV infection and matching HLA type were both indicated by public TCR beta signatures. Study-wide results and caveats: CMV-specific HLA-C-restricted TCR beta clonotypes dominated the ex vivo response. Cumulative frequency of public TCR beta families picked out carriers of CMV plus the relevant HLA.

Germline V CDR1 and CDR2: SGHAT, FQNNGV. This CDR3 is built from 17 residues. V lost 2 bases, J lost 5 bases, and 15 bases stayed unmatched. On this clonotype: Its target is not known.

TCRdb re-called the reads through MiXCR, storing one row per CDR3 protein. The sample shows 84,000 or so distinct CDR3 sequences, around half of them seen only once. The material sequenced was CD8+ T cells from cultured PBMCs, taken from culture after CMV antigen stimulation. The chain links TRBV11-2 to TRBJ2-7; TRBD1 agrees at 7 bases. The sequence derives from a human donor in good health (CMV status not recorded). Some clones in this sample may be carry-over from other donors' samples. CDR3 in DNA: TGTGCCAGCAGCTTACTTCGGGCAGGTGCAACAGGGGACGAGCAGTACTTC. The encoded protein is CASSLLRAGATGDEQYF.